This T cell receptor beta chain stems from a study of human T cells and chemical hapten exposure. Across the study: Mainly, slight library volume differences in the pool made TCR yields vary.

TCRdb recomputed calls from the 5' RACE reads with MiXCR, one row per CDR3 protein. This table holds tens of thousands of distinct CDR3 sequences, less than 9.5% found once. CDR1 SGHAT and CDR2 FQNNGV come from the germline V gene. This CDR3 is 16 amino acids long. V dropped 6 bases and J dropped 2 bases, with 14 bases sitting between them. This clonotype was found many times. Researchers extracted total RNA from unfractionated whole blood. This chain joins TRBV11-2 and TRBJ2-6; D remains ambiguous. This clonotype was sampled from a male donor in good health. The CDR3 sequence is CASSYLKKAGANVLTF. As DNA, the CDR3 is TGTGCCAGCAGTTACCTTAAGAAGGCTGGGGCCAACGTCCTGACTTTC.